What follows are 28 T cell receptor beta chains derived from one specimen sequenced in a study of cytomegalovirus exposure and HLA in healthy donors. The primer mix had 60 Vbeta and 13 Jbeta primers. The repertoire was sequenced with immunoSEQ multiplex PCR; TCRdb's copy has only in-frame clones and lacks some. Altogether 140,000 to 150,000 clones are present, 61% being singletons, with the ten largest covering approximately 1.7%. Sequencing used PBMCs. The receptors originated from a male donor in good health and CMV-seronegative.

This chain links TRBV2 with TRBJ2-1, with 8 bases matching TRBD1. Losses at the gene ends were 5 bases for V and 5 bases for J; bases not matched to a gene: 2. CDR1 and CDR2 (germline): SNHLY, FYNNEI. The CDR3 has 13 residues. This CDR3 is CASSRDRNNEQFF. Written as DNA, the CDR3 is TGTGCCAGCAGTCGGGACAGGAACAATGAGCAGTTCTTC.

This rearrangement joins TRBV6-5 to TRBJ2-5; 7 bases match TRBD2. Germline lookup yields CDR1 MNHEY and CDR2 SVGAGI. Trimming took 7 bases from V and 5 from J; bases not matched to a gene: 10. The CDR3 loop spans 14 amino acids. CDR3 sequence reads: CASTSFGREETQYF. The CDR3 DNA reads TGTGCCAGCACCTCCTTTGGGCGGGAGGAGACCCAGTACTTC.

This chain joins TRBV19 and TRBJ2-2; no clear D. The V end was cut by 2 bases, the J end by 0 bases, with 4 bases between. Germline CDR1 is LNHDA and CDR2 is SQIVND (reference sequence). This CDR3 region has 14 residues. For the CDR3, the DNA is TGTGCCAGTAGTATATCAACGAACACCGGGGAGCTGTTTTTT. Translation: CASSISTNTGELFF. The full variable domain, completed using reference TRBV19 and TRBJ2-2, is DGGITQSPKYLFRKEGQNVTLSCEQNLNHDAMYWYRQDPGQGLRLIYYSQIVNDFQKGDIAEGYSVSREKKESFPLTVTSAQKNPTAFYLCASSISTNTGELFFGEGSRLTVL.

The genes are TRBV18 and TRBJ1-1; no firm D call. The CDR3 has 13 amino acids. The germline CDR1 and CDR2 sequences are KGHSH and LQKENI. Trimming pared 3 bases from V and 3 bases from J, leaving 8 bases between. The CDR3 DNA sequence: TGTGCCAGCTCACCGCAGCGGGACACTGAAGCTTTCTTT. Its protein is CASSPQRDTEAFF.

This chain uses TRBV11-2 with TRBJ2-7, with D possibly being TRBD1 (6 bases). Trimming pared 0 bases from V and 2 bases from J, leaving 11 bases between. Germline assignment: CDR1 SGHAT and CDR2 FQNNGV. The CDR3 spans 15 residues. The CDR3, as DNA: TGTGCCAGCAGCTTAGAGGCAGGGGCGACCTACGAGCAGTACTTC. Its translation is CASSLEAGATYEQYF.

The CDR3 loop reads CASSLVLAGAYNEQFF. Written as DNA, the CDR3 is TGCGCCAGCAGCTTGGTCCTAGCGGGGGCCTACAATGAGCAGTTCTTC. V usage is TRBV5-1 and J usage is TRBJ2-1, with TRBD2 matching 10 bases. Germline V gives CDR1 SGHRS, CDR2 YFSETQ. V gave up 0 bases and J gave up 2 bases; unmatched junction bases: 2. CDR3 length equals 16 residues.

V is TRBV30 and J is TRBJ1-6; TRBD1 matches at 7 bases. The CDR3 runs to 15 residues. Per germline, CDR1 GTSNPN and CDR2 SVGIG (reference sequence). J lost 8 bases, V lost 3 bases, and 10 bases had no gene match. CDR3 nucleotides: TGTGCCTGGAGCCGGGACAGCACTCGGGATTCACCCCTCCACTTT. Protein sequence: CAWSRDSTRDSPLHF.

The CDR3 region is CASSPRGYEQYF. The DNA for the CDR3 is TGTGCCAGCAGCCCAAGGGGTTACGAGCAGTACTTC. This rearrangement joins TRBV6-6 to TRBJ2-7; weak D call: TRBD1 (5 bases). The germline V gene encodes CDR1 MNHNY and CDR2 SVGAGI (reference sequence). The CDR3 contains 12 residues. V was cut by 6 bases and J by 4 bases, with 10 bases left in between.

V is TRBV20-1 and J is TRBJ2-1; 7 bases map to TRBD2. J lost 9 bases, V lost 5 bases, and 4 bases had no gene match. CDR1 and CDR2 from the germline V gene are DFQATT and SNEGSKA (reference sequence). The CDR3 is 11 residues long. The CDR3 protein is CSAPRTSEQFF. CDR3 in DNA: TGCAGTGCTCCTAGGACTAGTGAGCAGTTCTTC.

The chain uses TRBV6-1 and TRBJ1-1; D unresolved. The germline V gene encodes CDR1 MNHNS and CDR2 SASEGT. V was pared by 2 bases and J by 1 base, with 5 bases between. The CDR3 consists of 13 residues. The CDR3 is CASSEWANTEAFF. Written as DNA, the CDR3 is TGTGCCAGCAGTGAATGGGCGAACACTGAAGCTTTCTTT.

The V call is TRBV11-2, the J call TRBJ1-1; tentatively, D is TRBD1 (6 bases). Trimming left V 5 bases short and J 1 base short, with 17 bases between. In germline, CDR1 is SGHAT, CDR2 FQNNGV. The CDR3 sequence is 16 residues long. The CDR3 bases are TGTGCCAGCAGCCGAATCCCGGGGACAACGAACACTGAAGCTTTCTTT. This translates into CASSRIPGTTNTEAFF.

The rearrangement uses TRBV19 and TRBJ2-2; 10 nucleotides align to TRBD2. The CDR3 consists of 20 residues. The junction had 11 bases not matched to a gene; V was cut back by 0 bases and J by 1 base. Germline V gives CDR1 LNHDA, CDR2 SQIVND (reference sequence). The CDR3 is CASSIELAGGLLLNTGELFF. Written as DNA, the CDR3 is TGTGCCAGTAGTATAGAGTTAGCGGGGGGCCTCCTTTTGAACACCGGGGAGCTGTTTTTT. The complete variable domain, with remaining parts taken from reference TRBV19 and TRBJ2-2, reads DGGITQSPKYLFRKEGQNVTLSCEQNLNHDAMYWYRQDPGQGLRLIYYSQIVNDFQKGDIAEGYSVSREKKESFPLTVTSAQKNPTAFYLCASSIELAGGLLLNTGELFFGEGSRLTVL.

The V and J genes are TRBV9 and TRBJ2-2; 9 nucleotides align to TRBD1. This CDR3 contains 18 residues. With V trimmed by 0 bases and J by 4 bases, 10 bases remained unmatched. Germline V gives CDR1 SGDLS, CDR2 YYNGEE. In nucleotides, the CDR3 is TGTGCCAGCAGCGTAGGACCTACAGGGGGCTTCGGCACCGGGGAGCTGTTTTTT. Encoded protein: CASSVGPTGGFGTGELFF.

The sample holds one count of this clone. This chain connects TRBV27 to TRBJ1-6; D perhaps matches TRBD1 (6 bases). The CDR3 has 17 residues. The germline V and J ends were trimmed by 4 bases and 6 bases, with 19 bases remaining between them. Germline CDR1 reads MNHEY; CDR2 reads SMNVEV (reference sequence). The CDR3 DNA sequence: TGTGCCAGCAGTTGGACCCTCCCCGGGACACCTAATTCACCCCTCCACTTT. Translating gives CASSWTLPGTPNSPLHF.

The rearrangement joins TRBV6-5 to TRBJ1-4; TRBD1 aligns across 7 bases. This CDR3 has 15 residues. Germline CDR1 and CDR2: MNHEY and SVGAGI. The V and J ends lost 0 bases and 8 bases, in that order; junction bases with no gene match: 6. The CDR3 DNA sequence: TGTGCCAGCAGTTACTCGAAGGGGGCGGGGGAAAAACTGTTTTTT. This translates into CASSYSKGAGEKLFF.

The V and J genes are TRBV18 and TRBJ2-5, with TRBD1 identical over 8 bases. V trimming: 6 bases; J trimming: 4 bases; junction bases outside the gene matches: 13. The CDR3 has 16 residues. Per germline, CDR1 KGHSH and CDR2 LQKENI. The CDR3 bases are TGTGCCAGCTCTCTCGGGGCAGGGGGCAGGAGAGAGACCCAGTACTTC. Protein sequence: CASSLGAGGRRETQYF.

This CDR3 reads CASRRSYEQYF. CDR3 in DNA: TGTGCCAGCAGACGGAGCTACGAGCAGTACTTC. The V gene is TRBV6-5, the J gene TRBJ2-7, with no clear D. The V and J ends lost 6 bases and 3 bases respectively, with 6 bases between them. The CDR3 totals 11 residues. Germline V gene sequence: CDR1 MNHEY, CDR2 SVGAGI.

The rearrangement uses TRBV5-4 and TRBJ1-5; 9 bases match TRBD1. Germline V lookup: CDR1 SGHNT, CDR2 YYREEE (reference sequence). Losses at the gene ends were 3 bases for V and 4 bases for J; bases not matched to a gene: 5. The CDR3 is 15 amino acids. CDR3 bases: TGTGCCAGCAGCTCTGGGACAGGGTGGAATCAGCCCCAGCATTTT. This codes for CASSSGTGWNQPQHF.

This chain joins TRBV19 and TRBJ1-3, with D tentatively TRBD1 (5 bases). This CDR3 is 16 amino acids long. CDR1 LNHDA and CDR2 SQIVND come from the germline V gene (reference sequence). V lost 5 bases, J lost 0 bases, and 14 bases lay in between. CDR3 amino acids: CASSPSGTNSGNTIYF. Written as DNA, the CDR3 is TGTGCCAGTAGTCCCAGCGGGACCAACTCTGGAAACACCATATATTTT. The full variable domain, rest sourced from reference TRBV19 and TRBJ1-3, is DGGITQSPKYLFRKEGQNVTLSCEQNLNHDAMYWYRQDPGQGLRLIYYSQIVNDFQKGDIAEGYSVSREKKESFPLTVTSAQKNPTAFYLCASSPSGTNSGNTIYFGEGSWLTVV.

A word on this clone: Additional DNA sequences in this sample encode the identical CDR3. The CDR3 spells CASSLAPRDTQYF. The CDR3 DNA follows: TGTGCCAGCAGCTTAGCGCCCAGGGATACGCAGTATTTT. V gene TRBV7-2 combines with J gene TRBJ2-3; no reliable D call. Germline V gene sequence: CDR1 SGHTA, CDR2 FQGNSA. V gave up 0 bases and J gave up 6 bases, with 7 bases separating them. The CDR3 extends over 13 amino acids.

The CDR3 loop is CASSPGLNSYNEQFF. CDR3 nucleotide sequence: TGTGCCAGCAGTCCGGGGTTGAACTCCTACAATGAGCAGTTCTTC. The genes are TRBV6-5 and TRBJ2-1; perhaps TRBD2 as D (5 bases). V was clipped by 5 bases and J by 0 bases, with 11 bases between them. Germline values: CDR1 MNHEY, CDR2 SVGAGI. The CDR3 totals 15 residues.

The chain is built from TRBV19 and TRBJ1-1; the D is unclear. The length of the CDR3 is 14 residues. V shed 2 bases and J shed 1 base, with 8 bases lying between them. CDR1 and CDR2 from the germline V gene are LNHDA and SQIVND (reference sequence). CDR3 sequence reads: CASSIRRENTEAFF. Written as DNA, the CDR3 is TGTGCCAGTAGTATAAGGCGGGAGAACACTGAAGCTTTCTTT.

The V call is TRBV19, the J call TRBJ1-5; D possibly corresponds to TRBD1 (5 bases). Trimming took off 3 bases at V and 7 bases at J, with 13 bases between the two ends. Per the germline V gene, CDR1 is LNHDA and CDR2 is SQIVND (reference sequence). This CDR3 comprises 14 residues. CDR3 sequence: CASSIPRDAQPQHF. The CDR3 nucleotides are TGTGCCAGTAGTATTCCCAGGGATGCGCAGCCCCAGCATTTT. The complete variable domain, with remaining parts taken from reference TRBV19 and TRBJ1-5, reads DGGITQSPKYLFRKEGQNVTLSCEQNLNHDAMYWYRQDPGQGLRLIYYSQIVNDFQKGDIAEGYSVSREKKESFPLTVTSAQKNPTAFYLCASSIPRDAQPQHFGDGTRLSIL.

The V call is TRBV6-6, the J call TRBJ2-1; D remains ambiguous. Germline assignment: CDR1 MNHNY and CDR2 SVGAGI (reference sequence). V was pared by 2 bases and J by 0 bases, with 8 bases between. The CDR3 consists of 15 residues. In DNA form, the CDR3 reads TGTGCCAGCAGTTACCCACGGAGCTCCTACAATGAGCAGTTCTTC. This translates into CASSYPRSSYNEQFF.

The CDR3 nucleotides read TGTGCCAGCAGTGAAGTCCGGGACAGGGGTGACGAGCAGTACTTC. Amino acid sequence: CASSEVRDRGDEQYF. The chain combines TRBV6-1 with TRBJ2-7, with TRBD1 matching 10 bases. This CDR3 has 15 amino acids. The V gene's germline CDR1 is MNHNS and CDR2 SASEGT. The V segment lost 1 base and the J segment 5 bases; nucleotides outside the gene matches: 5.

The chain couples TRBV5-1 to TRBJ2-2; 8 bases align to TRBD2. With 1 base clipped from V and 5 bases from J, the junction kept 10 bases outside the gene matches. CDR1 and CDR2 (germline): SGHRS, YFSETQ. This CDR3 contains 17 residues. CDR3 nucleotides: TGCGCCAGCAGCTTGATACCCGGCGGGGGGCTGACCGGGGAGCTGTTTTTT. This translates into CASSLIPGGGLTGELFF.

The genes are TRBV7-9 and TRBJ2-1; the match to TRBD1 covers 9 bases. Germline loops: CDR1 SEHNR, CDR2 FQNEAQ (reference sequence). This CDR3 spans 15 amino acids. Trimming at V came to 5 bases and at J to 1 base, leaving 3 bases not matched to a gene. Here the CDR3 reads CASSGGQGSYNEQFF. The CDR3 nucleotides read TGTGCCAGCAGCGGGGGACAGGGTTCCTACAATGAGCAGTTCTTC.

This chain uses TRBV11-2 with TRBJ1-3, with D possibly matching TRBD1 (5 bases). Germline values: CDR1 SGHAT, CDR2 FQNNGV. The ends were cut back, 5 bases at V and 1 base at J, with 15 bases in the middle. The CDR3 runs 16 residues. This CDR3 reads CASSPWAGGSGNTIYF. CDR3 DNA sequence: TGTGCCAGCAGCCCTTGGGCGGGGGGATCTGGAAACACCATATATTTT.